These 32 T cell receptor beta chains were sequenced from one sample in a study of T-cell memory formation after mild COVID-19. TCRdb independently ran MiXCR on the 5' RACE reads; one entry per CDR3 protein. The table has 300,000 to 400,000 distinct CDR3 sequences, around 27% seen once; the top ten hold about 14%. Sequenced input: PBMCs or a T cell subset sorted from them (not recorded which). These receptor sequences come from an adult woman who had mild COVID-19 (a few samples of this study predate the infection). Cell type and time point are not known.

This clonotype was picked up a small number of times. The V call is TRBV4-1, the J call TRBJ2-7; D is ambiguous. The length of the CDR3 is 13 residues. Germline V gene lookup returns CDR1 MGHRA and CDR2 YSYEKL. With 4 bases removed from V and 2 bases from J, the gap between germline ends came to 9 bases. This CDR3 reads CASSLDGTYEQYF. CDR3 bases: TGCGCCAGCAGCCTGGACGGAACCTACGAGCAGTACTTC.

This chain joins TRBV2 and TRBJ2-3; 7 bases are a match to TRBD1. CDR1 and CDR2 from the germline V gene are SNHLY and FYNNEI. J was trimmed by 1 base and V by 6 bases; bases with no gene match: 10. The CDR3 has 16 residues. The CDR3 reads CASSCSQGSCTDTQYF. CDR3 nucleotides: TGTGCCAGCAGCTGCTCACAGGGGTCATGCACAGATACGCAGTATTTT.

This clonotype showed up just a few times. The J gene is TRBJ2-5, the V gene TRBV10-3; 8 nucleotides line up with TRBD1. V lost 0 bases and J lost 5; bases outside the gene matches: 5. The CDR3 has 15 amino acids. Germline loops: CDR1 ENHRY, CDR2 SYGVKD. The CDR3 loop reads CAISESAGGRETQYF. CDR3 in DNA: TGTGCCATCAGTGAGTCTGCAGGGGGCAGGGAGACCCAGTACTTC.

The chain is built from TRBV9 and TRBJ2-1; D gene unclear. The CDR3 runs 13 residues. V was trimmed by 0 bases and J by 8 bases, leaving 9 bases between them. Germline-derived CDR1 and CDR2 are SGDLS and YYNGEE. CDR3 in amino acids: CASSVASNDEQFF. Here the CDR3 DNA reads TGTGCCAGCAGCGTAGCTAGTAACGATGAGCAGTTCTTC.

The chain recombines TRBV7-3 with TRBJ2-1; 11 bases align to TRBD2. There are 15 residues in the CDR3. The V and J ends lost 8 bases and 9 bases, in that order; junction bases with no gene match: 12. Germline assignment: CDR1 SGHTA and CDR2 FQGTGA. The CDR3 DNA is TGTGCCAGCGGACTAACACTAGCGGGAGTAGCTGAGCAGTTCTTC. Amino acids: CASGLTLAGVAEQFF.

This chain links TRBV4-2 with TRBJ1-4; D ambiguous. Germline values: CDR1 LGHNA, CDR2 YNFKEQ. The CDR3 sequence is 18 residues long. V was cut by 0 bases and J by 0 bases, with 14 bases left in between. For the CDR3, the DNA is TGTGCCAGCAGCCAAGACCATGGGTCGATTACAACTAATGAAAAACTGTTTTTT. This translates into CASSQDHGSITTNEKLFF.

The chain combines TRBV20-1 with TRBJ2-3; unclear D gene. The CDR3 is 15 residues long. Trimming removed 3 bases at V and 0 bases at J, with 13 bases between. Germline loops: CDR1 DFQATT, CDR2 SNEGSKA (reference sequence). CDR3 in DNA: TGCAGTGCTAGTCGGGCCCCGAGGAGCACAGATACGCAGTATTTT. Translated, it gives CSASRAPRSTDTQYF.

This clonotype was observed a handful of times. The chain combines TRBV2 with TRBJ2-7; a possible D gene is TRBD2 (7 bases). The CDR3 is 16 residues long. Germline lookup yields CDR1 SNHLY and CDR2 FYNNEI. With 6 bases removed from V and 0 bases from J, the gap between germline ends came to 18 bases. DNA for the CDR3: TGTGCCAGCAGGGGGGGGCAGGGACGACCCTCCTACGAGCAGTACTTC. It encodes CASRGGQGRPSYEQYF.

This clonotype was observed a handful of times. The chain joins TRBV10-2 to TRBJ1-1; 7 bases are a match to TRBD1. This CDR3 spans 15 amino acids. V lost 3 bases, J lost 5 bases, and 9 bases stayed unmatched. The germline V gene encodes CDR1 WSHSY and CDR2 SAAADI. The CDR3 loop reads CASSDLNRGGTEAFF. The CDR3 nucleotides are TGCGCCAGCAGTGACCTCAACAGGGGAGGGACTGAAGCTTTCTTT.

This chain uses TRBV6-6 with TRBJ1-2; D is unresolved. In germline, CDR1 is MNHNY, CDR2 SVGAGI (reference sequence). Trimming shortened V by 6 bases and J by 4 bases, and 18 bases separated the two germline ends. The CDR3 totals 15 residues. CDR3: CASSRTMTQSYGYTF. The CDR3 DNA is TGTGCCAGCAGCCGTACGATGACACAGTCCTATGGCTACACCTTC.

The J gene is TRBJ2-7, the V gene TRBV27, with D unclear. Deletions cut 3 bases from V and 0 bases from J, with 12 bases between. The V gene's germline CDR1 is MNHEY and CDR2 SMNVEV (reference sequence). This CDR3 contains 15 residues. DNA of the CDR3: TGTGCCAGCAGTTTCTTTGGAAGCTACTCCTACGAGCAGTACTTC. This gives the protein CASSFFGSYSYEQYF.

The rearrangement joins TRBV5-5 to TRBJ1-2; the D gene is possibly TRBD1 (5 bases). CDR1 and CDR2 (germline): SGHKS, YYEKEE (reference sequence). V was clipped by 0 bases and J by 4 bases, with 13 bases between them. The CDR3 is 15 residues long. The CDR3 DNA is TGTGCCAGCAGCTTGGACAGGCTGGGGGTCTATGGCTACACCTTC. Amino acids: CASSLDRLGVYGYTF.

V gene TRBV4-1 combines with J gene TRBJ2-5; 8 bases fit TRBD1. CDR1 is MGHRA, CDR2 YSYEKL, per germline. The CDR3 is 13 amino acids. The junction had 1 base not matched to a gene; V was cut back by 2 bases and J by 5 bases. The CDR3 region has the DNA TGCGCCAGCAGCCAACAGGGGGCCGAGACCCAGTACTTC. As protein: CASSQQGAETQYF.

The J gene is TRBJ2-2, the V gene TRBV7-6, with TRBD2 matching over 14 bases. The J segment lost 0 bases and the V segment lost 3 bases, leaving 18 bases of the junction unmatched. CDR3 length: 23 residues. The germline V gene has CDR1 SGHVS and CDR2 FNYEAQ. Written as DNA, the CDR3 is TGTGCCAGCAGCTTTTGGGGGTTATCCGCGACTAGCGGGAGGGCCCCGAACACCGGGGAGCTGTTTTTT. The encoded protein is CASSFWGLSATSGRAPNTGELFF.

The chain links TRBV12-3 or TRBV12-4 to TRBJ2-7; no definite D call. The CDR3 totals 14 residues. Trimming shortened V by 4 bases and J by 3 bases, and 13 bases separated the two germline ends. The CDR3 bases are TGTGCCAGCAGTTCCTCCAGACTCGTCTACGAGCAGTACTTC. It is translated as CASSSSRLVYEQYF.

This clonotype was counted only a few times. The chain joins TRBV6-5 to TRBJ2-1; weak D call: TRBD1 (6 bases). CDR1 is MNHEY, CDR2 SVGAGI, per germline. Trimming took off 6 bases at V and 14 bases at J, with 17 bases between the two ends. CDR3 length: 12 amino acids. CDR3 loop: CASSIRQDEEFF. DNA for the CDR3: TGTGCCAGCAGCATTCGACAGGACGAGGAGTTCTTC.

In nucleotides, the CDR3 is TGTGCCAGCAGCTTAGGTGGGACAGGGGGTCGCTATGAGCAGTTCTTC. This sequence encodes CASSLGGTGGRYEQFF. V gene TRBV7-9 combines with J gene TRBJ2-1; 11 bases are shared with TRBD1. CDR3 length: 16 residues. Germline V gene data show CDR1 as SEHNR and CDR2 as FQNEAQ (reference sequence). V shed 1 base and J 8 bases; nucleotides not matched to a gene: 7.

This chain joins TRBV20-1 and TRBJ1-2; D not resolved. The CDR3 is made up of 12 amino acids. The germline CDR1 and CDR2 sequences are DFQATT and SNEGSKA (reference sequence). The V and J ends lost 7 bases and 8 bases respectively, with 17 bases between them. For the CDR3, the DNA is TGCAGTGTAACACGAGGAATGGGCGGCTACACCTTC. Protein sequence: CSVTRGMGGYTF.

V gene TRBV20-1 combines with J gene TRBJ2-2; 8 bases are shared with TRBD2. CDR3 length: 13 amino acids. Looked up from germline, CDR1 is DFQATT and CDR2 is SNEGSKA (reference sequence). V was clipped by 5 bases and J by 7 bases; unmatched bases: 6. The CDR3: CSARGLANGELFF. The CDR3, as DNA: TGCAGTGCTCGAGGACTAGCCAACGGGGAGCTGTTTTTT.

This clonotype was counted only a few times. CDR3 nucleotides: TGTGCCAGCAGCCATGGGGTGCGTAAGGACATTCAGTACTTC. Translated, it gives CASSHGVRKDIQYF. This chain joins TRBV14 and TRBJ2-4; no firm D call. Trimming removed 3 bases from V and 8 bases from J, with 14 bases in between. Germline V gives CDR1 SGHDN, CDR2 FVKESK. This CDR3 region has 14 residues.

The CDR3 is CASSNGLIRQTTNEKLFF. The CDR3 DNA reads TGTGCCAGCAGCAATGGCCTAATTCGACAGACAACTAATGAAAAACTGTTTTTT. The chain links TRBV5-7 to TRBJ1-4, with D tentatively TRBD1 (5 bases). TRBV5-7 is noted as an ORF with a role that remains uncertain. This CDR3 spans 18 amino acids. V lost 4 bases to trimming and J lost 0 bases, with 19 bases between them.

This chain joins TRBV7-2 and TRBJ2-2, with D maybe TRBD1 (5 bases). V was trimmed by 1 base and J by 7 bases, leaving 13 bases between them. The CDR3 covers 15 residues. The germline V gene has CDR1 SGHTA and CDR2 FQGNSA. The CDR3 DNA sequence: TGTGCCAGCAGCTTAGAGCAGGGTGTGGTCGGGGAGCTGTTTTTT. It is translated as CASSLEQGVVGELFF.

V and J are TRBV12-3 or TRBV12-4 and TRBJ2-1; TRBD1 is a possible D gene (5 bases). Trimming cost V 10 bases and J 8 bases, with 12 bases left between them. The CDR3 has 11 amino acids. The CDR3 reads CAMTVNDEQFF. CDR3 DNA sequence: TGTGCCATGACAGTTAACGATGAGCAGTTCTTC.

The rearrangement joins TRBV19 to TRBJ2-3; tentative D call: TRBD2 (7 bases). CDR1 is LNHDA, CDR2 SQIVND, per germline (reference sequence). Trimming shortened V by 5 bases and J by 4 bases, and 16 bases separated the two germline ends. The CDR3 loop spans 15 amino acids. This CDR3 reads CASSPLQGGADTQYF. The CDR3 DNA is TGTGCCAGTAGTCCGCTACAGGGAGGGGCAGATACGCAGTATTTT.

Note on this clonotype: The germline gene is not matched at one end of the junction; a read error may be the cause. The genes are TRBV7-7 and TRBJ2-1; 10 nucleotides align to TRBD2. Germline V gives CDR1 SSHAT, CDR2 FNYEAQ (reference sequence). The CDR3 has 16 residues. The CDR3 nucleotides read TGTGCTAGCAGCTACGGACTAGCGGCACCCGTCGATGAGCAGTTCTTC. Its translation is CASSYGLAAPVDEQFF.

This clonotype was detected only once. The chain is built from TRBV27 and TRBJ1-2; 7 nucleotides align to TRBD1. Trimming cost V 6 bases and J 4 bases; bases outside gene matches: 11. Per the germline V gene, CDR1 is MNHEY and CDR2 is SMNVEV (reference sequence). The CDR3 length is 15 residues. The CDR3 loop reads CASRSTGEGPYGYTF. The DNA of the CDR3 is TGTGCCAGCAGATCTACAGGGGAAGGGCCCTATGGCTACACCTTC.

This clonotype was seen a few times. V is TRBV4-2 and J is TRBJ2-7, with D perhaps matching TRBD1 or TRBD2 (5 bases each). Trimming removed 4 bases from V and 6 bases from J, with 16 bases in between. This CDR3 contains 14 residues. Germline CDR1 and CDR2: LGHNA and YNFKEQ. In DNA form, the CDR3 reads TGTGCCAGCAGCCTCCCGACGGGGCCTAGCGAGCAGTACTTC. Encoded protein: CASSLPTGPSEQYF.

This clonotype has more than one count but fewer than ten. V and J are TRBV7-9 and TRBJ1-1, with D perhaps matching TRBD1 (5 bases). Germline V gene data show CDR1 as SEHNR and CDR2 as FQNEAQ (reference sequence). This CDR3 contains 15 residues. The germline V and J ends were trimmed by 2 bases and 1 base, with 11 bases remaining between them. Here the CDR3 DNA reads TGTGCCAGCAGCTTATCCGCTCAGGGGAACACTGAAGCTTTCTTT. This gives the protein CASSLSAQGNTEAFF.

The chain has TRBV2 and TRBJ2-2; D may be TRBD1 (6 bases). The CDR3 spans 14 residues. The germline V gene has CDR1 SNHLY and CDR2 FYNNEI. V lost 5 bases, J lost 4 bases, and 11 bases lay in between. The DNA of the CDR3 is TGTGCCAGCAGTTCACAGGGTAGCACCGGGGAGCTGTTTTTT. It translates to CASSSQGSTGELFF.

The genes are TRBV4-2 and TRBJ2-5; 7 bases align to TRBD2. This CDR3 has 17 amino acids. Trimming took 0 bases from V and 1 from J; bases not matched to a gene: 8. The germline V gene has CDR1 LGHNA and CDR2 YNFKEQ. This chain's CDR3 is CASSQDKASGLQETQYF. CDR3 bases: TGTGCCAGCAGCCAAGATAAGGCTAGCGGACTCCAAGAGACCCAGTACTTC.

There are a few counts of this clonotype. The V call is TRBV12-3 or TRBV12-4, the J call TRBJ2-5, with a weak D call TRBD2 (5 bases). Deletions cut 4 bases from V and 5 bases from J, with 17 bases between. This CDR3 has 15 amino acids. CDR3 sequence reads: CASSSSAGGVETQYF. The CDR3 coding sequence is TGTGCCAGCAGTTCCAGCGCCGGAGGTGTGGAGACCCAGTACTTC.

This chain connects TRBV12-3 or TRBV12-4 to TRBJ1-1; D not resolved. This CDR3 has 14 amino acids. Trimming stripped 3 bases from V and 1 base from J, with 9 bases between. The DNA of the CDR3 is TGTGCCAGCAGTTTTAGGGCCCGGAACACTGAAGCTTTCTTT. It encodes CASSFRARNTEAFF.